Listed here are 17 T cell receptor beta chains from one sample, sequenced in a study of cytomegalovirus exposure and HLA in healthy donors. Amplification used 60 Vbeta primers and 13 Jbeta primers. TCRdb's copy holds only in-frame clones and misses some; the assay was immunoSEQ multiplex PCR. The sample consists of about 190,000 clones, 65% to 75% of them appearing once. Sequencing was done on a sample of PBMCs. These receptors came from a man aged 30-40 years in good health and CMV-seropositive.

V usage is TRBV5-1 and J usage is TRBJ2-2, with a weak D call TRBD2 (5 bases). Germline assignment: CDR1 SGHRS and CDR2 YFSETQ. Between the trimmed V and J ends, which lost 0 bases and 10 bases, there was a span of 16 bases. The CDR3 runs 15 residues. CDR3 in amino acids: CASSLASTSGAELFF. The CDR3 nucleotides are TGCGCCAGCAGCTTGGCCTCAACAAGCGGTGCGGAGCTGTTTTTT.

The V and J genes are TRBV18 and TRBJ1-3; 8 nucleotides agree with TRBD1. The V gene's germline CDR1 is KGHSH and CDR2 LQKENI. The CDR3 spans 20 residues. The ends lost 3 bases at V and 0 bases at J; junction bases unmatched: 16. CDR3 residues: CASSPPMRAQGAFSGNTIYF. Written as DNA, the CDR3 is TGTGCCAGCTCACCTCCCATGAGGGCGCAGGGGGCATTCTCTGGAAACACCATATATTTT.

The chain uses TRBV10-1 and TRBJ2-7; 7 bases are a match to TRBD2. This CDR3 has 13 amino acids. With V trimmed by 9 bases and J by 2 bases, 7 bases remained unmatched. Germline V lookup: CDR1 WNHNN, CDR2 SYGVQD (reference sequence). The CDR3 region has the DNA TGCGCCAGGTTCCCGGGACTACCCTACGAGCAGTACTTC. It codes for CARFPGLPYEQYF.

The gene calls are TRBV25-1 and TRBJ2-7, with D possibly TRBD2 on 6 matching bases. The CDR3 is 17 residues long. Trimming cost V 6 bases and J 2 bases, with 23 bases left between them. CDR1 is MGHDK and CDR2 is SYGVNS in the germline V gene. CDR3 residues: CASSHGGRGLKAYEQYF. Here the CDR3 DNA reads TGTGCCAGCAGCCACGGTGGAAGGGGACTGAAGGCCTACGAGCAGTACTTC.

This sequence joins TRBV2 and TRBJ2-7; D gene ambiguous. Looked up from germline, CDR1 is SNHLY and CDR2 is FYNNEI. The V and J ends lost 6 bases and 0 bases respectively, with 6 bases between them. The CDR3 covers 12 residues. The CDR3 sequence is CASRADSYEQYF. CDR3 coding DNA: TGTGCCAGCAGGGCGGACTCCTACGAGCAGTACTTC.

Turning to this clone: Distinct nucleotide sequences in the sample also encode this CDR3. J is TRBJ1-1 and V is TRBV2; maybe TRBD1 (5 bases). The length of the CDR3 is 13 residues. The germline V gene encodes CDR1 SNHLY and CDR2 FYNNEI. V was shortened by 4 bases and J by 2 bases, with 8 bases between the two germline ends. CDR3 sequence: CASSGGVNTEAFF. The DNA for the CDR3 is TGTGCCAGCAGTGGGGGGGTTAACACTGAAGCTTTCTTT.

The chain couples TRBV4-2 to TRBJ2-5, with D possibly matching TRBD1 (5 bases). CDR3 length: 16 residues. CDR1 and CDR2 (germline): LGHNA, YNFKEQ. With 3 bases removed from V and 1 base from J, the gap between germline ends came to 15 bases. For the CDR3, the DNA is TGTGCCAGCAGCCAGGATGGTCAGGGCCCCCAAGAGACCCAGTACTTC. It specifies CASSQDGQGPQETQYF.

The chain carries TRBV7-2 and TRBJ1-2; no clear D gene. This CDR3 is built from 12 residues. V was cut by 5 bases and J by 8 bases, with 12 bases left in between. Looked up from germline, CDR1 is SGHTA and CDR2 is FQGNSA. The CDR3 nucleotides are TGTGCCAGCAGCCCCGAGGTTGGGGGCTACACCTTC. Its translation: CASSPEVGGYTF. Filled out from reference TRBV7-2 and TRBJ1-2, the complete variable domain reads GAGVSQSPSNKVTEKGKDVELRCDPISGHTALYWYRQSLGQGLEFLIYFQGNSAPDKSGLPSDRFSAERTGGSVSTLTIQRTQQEDSAVYLCASSPEVGGYTFGSGTRLTVV.

This clone was recorded a few times. The chain uses TRBV5-8 and TRBJ1-5; weak D call: TRBD1 (5 bases). The CDR3 extends over 13 amino acids. V was clipped by 0 bases and J by 4 bases, with 5 bases between them. Germline CDR1 SGHTS, CDR2 YDEGEE. CDR3 amino acids: CASSLDRNQPQHF. The CDR3 DNA sequence: TGTGCCAGCAGCTTGGACAGGAATCAGCCCCAGCATTTT.

This clone was seen a handful of times. The chain carries TRBV7-9 and TRBJ2-3, with 7 nucleotides matching TRBD2. This CDR3 is built from 16 residues. J gave up 0 bases and V 5 bases, and 8 bases lay outside the gene matches. Germline CDR1 reads SEHNR; CDR2 reads FQNEAQ (reference sequence). CDR3 residues: CASSPWEGPSTDTQYF. DNA of the CDR3: TGTGCCAGCAGCCCCTGGGAGGGTCCTAGCACAGATACGCAGTATTTT.

V and J are TRBV5-1 and TRBJ2-5; 7 bases are a match to TRBD1. CDR1 SGHRS and CDR2 YFSETQ come from the germline V gene. The trim removed 4 bases at V and 1 base at J, leaving 10 bases unmatched. CDR3 length: 16 amino acids. CDR3 residues: CASSHPKTGSQETQYF. The CDR3, as DNA: TGCGCCAGCAGCCATCCCAAGACAGGGAGCCAAGAGACCCAGTACTTC.

The J gene is TRBJ1-4, the V gene TRBV28; D is uncertain. CDR3 size: 15 residues. The germline V gene has CDR1 MDHEN and CDR2 SYDVKM. With 4 bases removed from V and 4 bases from J, the gap between germline ends came to 13 bases. CDR3 nucleotides: TGTGCCAGCAGTTCTCCCGGCGGCGGTAATGAAAAACTGTTTTTT. Translated: CASSSPGGGNEKLFF. The full variable domain, rest sourced from reference TRBV28 and TRBJ1-4, is DVKVTQSSRYLVKRTGEKVFLECVQDMDHENMFWYRQDPGLGLRLIYFSYDVKMKEKGDIPEGYSVSREKKERFSLILESASTNQTSMYLCASSSPGGGNEKLFFGSGTQLSVL.

This clone has a single count. The chain carries TRBV30 and TRBJ1-5; D unclear. The CDR3 sequence is 13 residues long. Trimming pared 3 bases from V and 4 bases from J, leaving 10 bases between. The V gene's germline CDR1 is GTSNPN and CDR2 SVGIG (reference sequence). The CDR3 DNA reads TGTGCCTGGAGCGCTGACATAAATCAGCCCCAGCATTTT. Protein: CAWSADINQPQHF.

The gene calls are TRBV7-8 and TRBJ2-7, with 10 bases fitting TRBD1. The germline gives CDR1 SGHVS, CDR2 FQNEAQ. Trimming at V came to 5 bases and at J to 6 bases, leaving 7 bases not matched to a gene. The CDR3 runs to 14 residues. The CDR3 region is CASSPGTGVSEQYF. CDR3 bases: TGTGCCAGCAGCCCCGGGACAGGGGTCTCCGAGCAGTACTTC. Complete variable domain (other parts from reference TRBV7-8 and TRBJ2-7): GAGVSQSPRYKVAKRGQDVALRCDPISGHVSLFWYQQALGQGPEFLTYFQNEAQLDKSGLPSDRFFAERPEGSVSTLKIQRTQQEDSAVYLCASSPGTGVSEQYFGPGTRLTVT.

This clone was seen more than once but under ten times. The chain combines TRBV4-1 with TRBJ2-5; no firm D call. The CDR3 length is 17 residues. The germline CDR1 and CDR2 sequences are MGHRA and YSYEKL. The ends were cut back, 4 bases at V and 3 bases at J, with 21 bases in the middle. This CDR3 reads CASSPSALYGVKETQYF. The CDR3 DNA is TGCGCCAGCAGCCCGAGTGCCCTTTATGGAGTCAAAGAGACCCAGTACTTC.

This rearrangement joins TRBV7-9 to TRBJ1-3; possibly TRBD1 for D (5 bases). CDR3 length: 13 amino acids. The germline V gene has CDR1 SEHNR and CDR2 FQNEAQ (reference sequence). CDR3 protein: CASQVSSGNTIYF. The CDR3 nucleotides read TGTGCGTCACAGGTTAGCTCTGGAAACACCATATATTTT.

The chain couples TRBV5-1 to TRBJ1-5; maybe TRBD1 (6 bases). The CDR3 runs 15 residues. The ends were cut back, 2 bases at V and 0 bases at J, with 9 bases in the middle. Looked up from germline, CDR1 is SGHRS and CDR2 is YFSETQ. CDR3 sequence reads: CASSLQGTSNQPQHF. In DNA, the CDR3 is TGCGCCAGCAGCTTACAGGGAACTAGCAATCAGCCCCAGCATTTT. The variable domain in full, completed from reference TRBV5-1 and TRBJ1-5, reads KAGVTQTPRYLIKTRGQQVTLSCSPISGHRSVSWYQQTPGQGLQFLFEYFSETQRNKGNFPGRFSGRQFSNSRSEMNVSTLELGDSALYLCASSLQGTSNQPQHFGDGTRLSIL.